This T cell receptor (beta chain) was documented in a study of monozygotic twins with inflammatory bowel disease. Blood, roughly 2.6 ml, was drawn per donor. One entry per CDR3 protein, without DNA, is what TCRdb gives after re-calling the 5' RACE reads. In all, the sample yields 300,000 to 350,000 distinct CDR3 sequences. The V gene's germline CDR1 is LNHDA and CDR2 SQIVND (reference sequence). The CDR3 spans 13 residues. A note on this clonotype: The antigen remains undetermined.

Notes on the study in general: Especially with disease activity, IBD patients had fewer clonotypes in common with others than healthy twins did.

This chain uses TRBV19 with TRBJ2-7; without DNA, the TCRdb call of TRBD1 cannot be checked. Material: blood. The sequence derives from a human donor with ulcerative colitis or Crohn's disease, or a healthy co-twin of an affected twin (not recorded which). The CDR3 region is CASSIRPTYEQYF.